Below are 7 T cell receptor beta chains sequenced from a single sample in a study of shared clonotypes between healthy human individuals (dated by TCRdb to the early 2020s). Libraries were prepared through the immunoSEQ multiplex PCR assay. The table was pulled from immuneACCESS by TCRdb, which kept in-frame rearrangements only. Such tables lose some clones; where checked, under half of the loss comes from unresolved V genes, and the rest has no known cause. This sample holds roughly 2 million clones; roughly 96% were observed only once. Clones ranked in the top ten supply 0.1% to 0.15% of the sample. Sequenced sample: naive CD4+ T cells sorted from blood. Taken with the paper, the label for cell subset or site translates to: CD45RA+ positively selected. The receptors derive from a man aged 18 to 30 in good health.

The chain couples TRBV29-1 to TRBJ1-1; no reliable D call. Deletions cut 7 bases from V and 9 bases from J, with 24 bases between. CDR3 length: 14 amino acids. From germline, CDR1 is SQVTM and CDR2 ANQGSEA. Here the CDR3 DNA reads TGCAGCGCCCTTCCCGCCGGGGAGGCCCGCCAAGCTTTCTTT. Its translation: CSALPAGEARQAFF.

The chain employs TRBV6-5 and TRBJ1-1; D gene ambiguous. The CDR3 is 14 residues long. V was clipped by 2 bases and J by 3 bases, with 10 bases between them. Per germline, CDR1 MNHEY and CDR2 SVGAGI. The CDR3 sequence: CASSYGERYTEAFF. The CDR3 DNA sequence: TGTGCCAGCAGTTACGGGGAAAGGTACACTGAAGCTTTCTTT.

This chain joins TRBV6-1 and TRBJ1-5; possibly TRBD1 for D (5 bases). The germline CDR1 and CDR2 sequences are MNHNS and SASEGT. Trimming cost V 5 bases and J 8 bases, with 16 bases left between them. The CDR3 loop spans 14 amino acids. The DNA of the CDR3 is TGTGCCAGCAGTAGGACACTTCTGGGGGAGCCCCAGCATTTT. Amino acids: CASSRTLLGEPQHF.

V gene TRBV7-2 combines with J gene TRBJ2-1; D may be TRBD2 (5 bases). V lost 5 bases and J 1 base, leaving 18 bases between the germline ends. The CDR3 runs to 17 residues. Germline loops: CDR1 SGHTA, CDR2 FQGNSA. This CDR3 reads CASSLSRRGASYNEQFF. The CDR3 DNA reads TGTGCCAGCAGCCTTAGTCGACGGGGAGCATCCTACAATGAGCAGTTCTTC.

The rearrangement uses TRBV10-3 and TRBJ1-1, with TRBD1 as a possible D gene (6 bases). V lost 7 bases and J 1 base, leaving 13 bases between the germline ends. Germline V lookup: CDR1 ENHRY, CDR2 SYGVKD. The CDR3 has 14 amino acids. CDR3 region: CAINYGGPNTEAFF. The CDR3 nucleotides read TGTGCCATCAACTACGGGGGGCCGAACACTGAAGCTTTCTTT.

The chain combines TRBV28 with TRBJ1-4; D gene unclear. The V gene's germline CDR1 is MDHEN and CDR2 SYDVKM. Trimming cost V 5 bases and J 0 bases, with 13 bases left between them. CDR3 size: 16 residues. As DNA, the CDR3 is TGTGCCAGCAGTCCCCGGGCGGAGCCAACTAATGAAAAACTGTTTTTT. It is translated as CASSPRAEPTNEKLFF.

This chain uses TRBV28 with TRBJ1-1; D is undetermined. In germline, CDR1 is MDHEN, CDR2 SYDVKM. V was shortened by 5 bases and J by 3 bases, with 7 bases between the two germline ends. CDR3 length: 12 amino acids. As DNA, the CDR3 is TGTGCCAGCAGTCCGAGCCACACTGAAGCTTTCTTT. This encodes CASSPSHTEAFF.